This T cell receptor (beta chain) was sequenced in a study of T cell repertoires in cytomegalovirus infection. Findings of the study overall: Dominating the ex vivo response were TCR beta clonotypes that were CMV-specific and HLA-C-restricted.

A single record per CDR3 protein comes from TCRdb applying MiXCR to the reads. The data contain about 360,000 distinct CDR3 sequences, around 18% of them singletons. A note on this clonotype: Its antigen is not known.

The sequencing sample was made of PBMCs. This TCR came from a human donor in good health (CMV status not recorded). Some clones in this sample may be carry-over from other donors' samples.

CDR3 sequence: CASSLGQTLAKNIQYF. The DNA of the CDR3 is TGTGCCAGCAGTCTGGGACAGACCCTAGCCAAAAACATTCAGTACTTC. This sequence joins TRBV2 and TRBJ2-4, with 7 nucleotides matching TRBD1. V was clipped by 5 bases and J by 0 bases; unmatched bases: 7. The CDR3 contains 16 residues. The germline V gene encodes CDR1 SNHLY and CDR2 FYNNEI.